This T cell receptor (beta chain) is from a study of blood T cell repertoires in COVID-19. Per the original methods: Amplification of reference gene primers provided the estimated nucleated cell counts. Measured with immunoSEQ multiplex PCR; TCRdb has only the in-frame clones, and not every one. The DNA gave D and trimming, while V, J and clone size come from that table. The sample lists about 190,000 clones; 88% were seen once. Germline V lookup: CDR1 LNHDA, CDR2 SQIVND (reference sequence). The CDR3 has 15 residues. V was cut by 6 bases and J by 0 bases, with 13 bases left in between. The origin of this receptor is a man aged 18 to 29 with active or convalescent COVID-19. Material for sequencing was peripheral blood. The chain is built from TRBV19 and TRBJ2-3; D remains ambiguous. The CDR3 DNA reads as TGTGCCAGTAGACCCGCGAATCCTAGCACAGATACGCAGTATTTT. Its protein is CASRPANPSTDTQYF. Full variable domain (missing parts from reference TRBV19 and TRBJ2-3): DGGITQSPKYLFRKEGQNVTLSCEQNLNHDAMYWYRQDPGQGLRLIYYSQIVNDFQKGDIAEGYSVSREKKESFPLTVTSAQKNPTAFYLCASRPANPSTDTQYFGPGTRLTVL.